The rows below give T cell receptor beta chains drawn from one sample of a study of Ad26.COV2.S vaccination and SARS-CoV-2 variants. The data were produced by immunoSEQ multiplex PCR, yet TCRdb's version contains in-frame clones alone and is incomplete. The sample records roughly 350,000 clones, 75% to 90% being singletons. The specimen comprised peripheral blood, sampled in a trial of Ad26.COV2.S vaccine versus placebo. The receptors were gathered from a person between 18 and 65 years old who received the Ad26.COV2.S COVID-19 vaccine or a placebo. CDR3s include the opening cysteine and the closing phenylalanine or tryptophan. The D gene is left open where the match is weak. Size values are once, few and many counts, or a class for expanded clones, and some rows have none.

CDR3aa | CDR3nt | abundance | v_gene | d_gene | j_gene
CTSRIYEQYF | TGCACCAGCAGGATCTACGAGCAGTACTTC | once | TRBV1 | . | TRBJ2-7
CASSTQGGAEKLFF | TGTGCCAGCAGCACACAGGGGGGGGCCGAAAAACTGTTTTTT | . | TRBV5-4 | TRBD1 | TRBJ1-4
CASSRTNGELFF | TGTGCCAGCAGCCGGACAAACGGGGAGCTGTTTTTT | . | TRBV12-3/TRBV12-4 | . | TRBJ2-2
CASSSTGPNEKLFF | TGTGCCAGCAGCTCGACCGGACCGAATGAAAAACTGTTTTTT | . | TRBV28 | . | TRBJ1-4
CASSLGRRGSEQFF | TGTGCCAGCAGCTTAGGTAGGCGGGGGAGTGAGCAGTTCTTC | . | TRBV13 | TRBD2 | TRBJ2-1
CASSTSGRGDTQYF | TGTGCCAGCAGTACCAGCGGGAGGGGGGATACGCAGTATTTT | . | TRBV7-9 | TRBD2 | TRBJ2-3
CASSWDRGRSRPSYEQYF | TGTGCCAGCAGTTGGGACAGGGGGCGCTCCCGGCCATCTTACGAGCAGTACTTC | . | TRBV28 | TRBD1 | TRBJ2-7
CASSYSELNTEAFF | TGTGCCAGCAGTTACTCGGAATTGAACACTGAAGCTTTCTTT | . | TRBV6-2/TRBV6-3 | . | TRBJ1-1
CASSFNNSPLHF | TGTGCCAGCAGTTTCAATAATTCACCCCTCCACTTT | . | TRBV28 | . | TRBJ1-6
CASSLEEPGTPSGNTIYF | TGTGCCAGCAGCTTAGAAGAGCCTGGGACACCCTCTGGAAACACCATATATTTT | . | TRBV7-2 | . | TRBJ1-3
CASSPGTGGTEAFF | TGTGCCAGCAGCCCAGGGACAGGTGGAACTGAAGCTTTCTTT | few | TRBV11-2 | TRBD1 | TRBJ1-1
CASSYRSTGRDHEQYF | TGTGCCAGCAGTTACCGCTCGACAGGGAGAGACCACGAGCAGTACTTC | . | TRBV6-2/TRBV6-3 | TRBD1 | TRBJ2-7
CASSLGQSNQPQHF | TGTGCCAGCAGCCTCGGACAGAGCAATCAGCCCCAGCATTTT | . | TRBV13 | . | TRBJ1-5
CASGLSHNEQFF | TGTGCTAGTGGTTTGTCCCACAATGAGCAGTTCTTC | . | TRBV12-5 | . | TRBJ2-1
CASSPLGAGGSYNEQFF | TGTGCCAGCAGCCCCCTCGGAGCGGGAGGATCCTACAATGAGCAGTTCTTC | . | TRBV4-2 | TRBD2 | TRBJ2-1
CASSQPAAGSYGYTF | TGCGCCAGCAGCCAACCCGCGGCAGGGTCCTATGGCTACACCTTC | . | TRBV4-1 | . | TRBJ1-2
CASASGGDHYGYTF | TGTGCCAGCGCTTCAGGTGGGGACCACTATGGCTACACCTTC | . | TRBV2 | . | TRBJ1-2
CASSSPPGRLLHGYTF | TGTGCCAGCAGTTCTCCTCCGGGACGGCTTCTCCATGGCTACACCTTC | . | TRBV28 | . | TRBJ1-2
CASSPGQTYGYTF | TGTGCCAGCAGCCCGGGACAGACTTATGGCTACACCTTC | . | TRBV5-6 | TRBD1 | TRBJ1-2
CASSEDRGASPLHF | TGTGCCAGCAGCGAGGACAGGGGGGCATCACCCCTCCACTTT | . | TRBV7-8 | TRBD1 | TRBJ1-6
CASSFLGLAGGASTDTQYF | TGTGCCAGCAGTTTTCTTGGCCTAGCGGGGGGTGCTAGCACAGATACGCAGTATTTT | . | TRBV28 | TRBD2 | TRBJ2-3
CASSLEGNQPQYF | TGTGCCAGCAGCTTAGAGGGCAATCAGCCCCAGTATTTT | . | TRBV7-2 | . | TRBJ2-3
CASSFRPLLSYNEQFF | TGTGCCAGCAGTTTCAGGCCCCTCCTCTCCTACAATGAGCAGTTCTTC | . | TRBV28 | . | TRBJ2-1
CASSLGLRSSGNTIYF | TGCGCCAGCAGCTTGGGTCTCAGGAGCTCTGGAAACACCATATATTTT | . | TRBV5-1 | . | TRBJ1-3
CASSVGGTAYEQYF | TGTGCCAGCAGCGTAGGGGGCACCGCCTACGAGCAGTACTTC | few | TRBV9 | . | TRBJ2-7
CATTGTTYEQYF | TGTGCCACCACAGGGACGACCTACGAGCAGTACTTC | . | TRBV10-3 | . | TRBJ2-7
CASSLVQTTGELFF | TGCGCCAGCAGCTTGGTTCAGACCACCGGGGAGCTGTTTTTT | . | TRBV5-1 | . | TRBJ2-2
CASSQEEGSAGGYTF | TGCGCCAGCAGCCAAGAGGAAGGGTCGGCGGGTGGCTACACCTTC | . | TRBV4-3 | . | TRBJ1-2
CASSIARNQPQHF | TGTGCCAGTAGTATCGCACGAAATCAGCCCCAGCATTTT | . | TRBV19 | . | TRBJ1-5
CASSLAGTGLTKLFF | TGTGCCAGCAGTCTTGCCGGGACAGGGCTCACCAAACTGTTTTTT | . | TRBV27 | TRBD1 | TRBJ1-4
CASSLMSPWDTEAFF | TGTGCCAGCAGCTTAATGAGCCCATGGGACACTGAAGCTTTCTTT | . | TRBV7-2 | . | TRBJ1-1
CARSLFTGSTSNGYTF | TGTGCCAGAAGCTTGTTTACAGGGAGCACCTCCAATGGCTACACCTTC | once | TRBV5-3 | . | TRBJ1-2
CASSPTGRGYTF | TGTGCCAGCAGTCCCACCGGCCGAGGCTACACCTTC | . | TRBV27 | . | TRBJ1-2
CAISESVRDTNYGYTF | TGTGCCATCAGTGAGTCAGTAAGAGACACTAACTATGGCTACACCTTC | . | TRBV10-3 | . | TRBJ1-2
CASSQDMTSGSNIQYF | TGTGCCAGCAGCCAAGACATGACTAGCGGGAGCAACATTCAGTACTTC | . | TRBV4-2 | TRBD2 | TRBJ2-4
CASSLGGQPPGELFF | TGTGCCAGCAGCTTAGGGGGTCAGCCTCCCGGGGAGCTGTTTTTT | . | TRBV7-2 | . | TRBJ2-2
CASSRYRKEYEIF | TGTGCCAGCAGCCGATATAGGAAGGAGTATGAGATCTTC | . | TRBV7-8 | . | TRBJ2-1
CASSQVGAGSEKLFF | TGTGCCAGCAGCCAAGTCGGCGCAGGGAGTGAAAAACTGTTTTTT | . | TRBV3-1/TRBV3-2 | . | TRBJ1-4